This TCR beta chain was observed in a study of identical twins. Study-level points and caveats: The abundant beta clonotypes from cord blood had fewer insertions, and memory repertoires had none of this. The authors noted that invariant MAIT and iNKT cells could partly confound zero-insertion analyses.

In the case of this clonotype: Its antigen is undetermined.

A universal primer site was incorporated via template switching, and the cDNA contained unique molecular identifiers. Each CDR3 protein is one row after TCRdb ran MiXCR on the 5' RACE reads. This table has roughly 540,000 distinct CDR3 sequences, approximately 22% appearing once. These data also formed part of another study, on T cells expressing NK-cell markers. That investigation notes: Specificity for HCMV among expanded NKG2C+ T cell clones was not established.

The receptor was isolated from a woman between 18 and 30 years old in good health. The specimen sequenced was CD4+ T cells sorted from blood.

In nucleotides, the CDR3 is TGTGCCAGCAGCTTAATTGGAGTAGGCTCCTACAATGAGCAGTTCTTC. Translating gives CASSLIGVGSYNEQFF. The chain uses TRBV7-8 and TRBJ2-1; D is unclear. CDR1 is SGHVS, CDR2 FQNEAQ, per germline. Trimming removed 2 bases at V and 0 bases at J, with 11 bases between. This CDR3 region has 16 residues. Full variable domain (rest looked up from reference TRBV7-8 and TRBJ2-1): GAGVSQSPRYKVAKRGQDVALRCDPISGHVSLFWYQQALGQGPEFLTYFQNEAQLDKSGLPSDRFFAERPEGSVSTLKIQRTQQEDSAVYLCASSLIGVGSYNEQFFGPGTRLTVL.